The sequence of this TCR beta chain was determined in a study of cytomegalovirus exposure and HLA in healthy donors. Study-wide results and caveats: Earlier analysis yielded a pattern in which most TCR beta V segments were productive about 87% or about 30% of the time. The investigators catalogued 150 to 200 TCR beta chains as cytomegalovirus-associated. There were three CMV-associated chains whose specificity for CMV antigens was confirmed in vitro. Further analysis, carried out later, found HLA-associated TCR beta chains more clonally expanded than equally common other chains.

It was with 60 Vbeta and 13 Jbeta primers that the PCR ran. Clones were sequenced by immunoSEQ multiplex PCR, and TCRdb holds only the in-frame ones, with some missing. The table lists 130,000 to 150,000 clones, approximately 80% of them singletons, with 2% to 2.5% in the top ten. CDR1 SNHLY and CDR2 FYNNEI come from the germline V gene. CDR3 length equals 15 residues. Trimming removed 1 base from V and 6 bases from J; junction bases left unmatched: 6. Comments on this clone: Its matching antigen is unknown.

Input material: PBMCs. The receptor comes from a boy between 2 and 10 years old in good health and CMV-seronegative. The rearrangement joins TRBV2 to TRBJ2-1; 7 bases are a match to TRBD1. DNA for the CDR3: TGTGCCAGCAGTGAAGACAGGGGTCAATTCAATGAGCAGTTCTTC. The encoded protein is CASSEDRGQFNEQFF.